This T cell receptor beta chain was identified during a study of blood T cells in healthy people across ages. The CDR3 sequence is 12 residues long. The V and J ends lost 7 bases and 4 bases respectively, with 10 bases between them. Then a second PCR, running roughly 7 to 11 cycles, was carried out with a sample-barcoded 5' primer and a J-beta primer mix. TCRdb reanalysed the 5' RACE reads using MiXCR and keeps one entry per CDR3 protein. The repertoire consists of 750,000 to 850,000 distinct CDR3 sequences, with roughly 25% occurring once and the leading ten covering more than 3%. These data were likewise used in another study, on T cells of mothers and their children.

The specimen sequenced was blood. The chain employs TRBV12-3 or TRBV12-4 and TRBJ1-1; D not resolved. The receptor comes from a boy aged 5-17 years in good health. The CDR3 DNA is TGTGCCAGCAACAGACAAGGCACTGAAGCTTTCTTT. Amino acids: CASNRQGTEAFF.